Listed here is a single T cell receptor beta chain. What it binds is not known. The library labeled individual cDNA molecules by adding unique molecular identifiers to them. TCRdb itself ran the reads through MiXCR, one entry per CDR3 protein. Of about 120,000 distinct CDR3 sequences detected, 8.5% appear once; the ten largest clones hold 1.1% to 1.5%. Trimming took 8 bases from V and 7 from J; bases not matched to a gene: 9. CDR3 length: 14 residues. The germline gives CDR1 DFQATT, CDR2 SNEGSKA (reference sequence). The source of the sample is a study of human T cells and chemical hapten exposure. Study-level information: From small differences in pooled library volume came most of the variation in per-sample TCR yields. General study points: With DPC sensitization, TCRs exceeding 1 in 1000 frequency showed no change.

It was unfractionated whole blood from which total RNA was extracted. The sequence came from a human donor in good health. Some clones in this sample may be carry-over from other donors' samples. What was sequenced was whole blood. This rearrangement joins TRBV20-1 to TRBJ2-1; 12 bases fit TRBD2. The CDR3 DNA is TGCAGTTCTGTACTAGCGGGGGGTCAGAATGAGCAGTTCTTC. Translation: CSSVLAGGQNEQFF.